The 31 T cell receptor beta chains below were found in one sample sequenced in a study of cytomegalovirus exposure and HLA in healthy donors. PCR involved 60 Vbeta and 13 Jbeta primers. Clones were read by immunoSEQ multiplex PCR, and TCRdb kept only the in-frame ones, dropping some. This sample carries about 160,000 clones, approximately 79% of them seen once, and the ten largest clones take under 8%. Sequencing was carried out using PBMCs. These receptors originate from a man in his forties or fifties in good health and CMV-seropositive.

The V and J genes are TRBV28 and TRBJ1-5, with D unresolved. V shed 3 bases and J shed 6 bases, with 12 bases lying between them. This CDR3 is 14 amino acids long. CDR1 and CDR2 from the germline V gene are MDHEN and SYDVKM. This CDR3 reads CASSFLPPIQPQHF. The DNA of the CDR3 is TGTGCCAGCAGTTTTTTACCTCCTATTCAGCCCCAGCATTTT.

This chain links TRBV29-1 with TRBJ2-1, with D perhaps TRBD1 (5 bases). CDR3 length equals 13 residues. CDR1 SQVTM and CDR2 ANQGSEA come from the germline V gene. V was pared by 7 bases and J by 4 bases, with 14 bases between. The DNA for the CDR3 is TGCAGCGGTGACAGACCAGGATACAATGAGCAGTTCTTC. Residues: CSGDRPGYNEQFF.

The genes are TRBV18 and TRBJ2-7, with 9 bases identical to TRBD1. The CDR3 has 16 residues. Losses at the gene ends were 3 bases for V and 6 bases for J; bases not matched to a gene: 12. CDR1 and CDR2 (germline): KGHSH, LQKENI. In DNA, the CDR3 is TGTGCCAGCTCACCCTCCAATTCCGGGACAGGGAGCGAGCAGTACTTC. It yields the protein CASSPSNSGTGSEQYF. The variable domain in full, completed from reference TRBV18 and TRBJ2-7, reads NAGVMQNPRHLVRRRGQEARLRCSPMKGHSHVYWYRQLPEEGLKFMVYLQKENIIDESGMPKERFSAEFPKEGPSILRIQQVVRGDSAAYFCASSPSNSGTGSEQYFGPGTRLTVT.

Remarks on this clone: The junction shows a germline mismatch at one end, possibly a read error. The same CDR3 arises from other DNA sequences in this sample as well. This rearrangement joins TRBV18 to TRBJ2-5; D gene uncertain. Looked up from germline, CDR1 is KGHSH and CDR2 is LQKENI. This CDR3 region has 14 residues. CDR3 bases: TGTGCCAGCTCGCCACCCTCGCAGCAAGAGACCCAGTACTTC. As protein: CASSPPSQQETQYF. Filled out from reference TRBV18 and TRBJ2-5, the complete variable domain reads NAGVMQNPRHLVRRRGQEARLRCSPMKGHSHVYWYRQLPEEGLKFMVYLQKENIIDESGMPKERFSAEFPKEGPSILRIQQVVRGDSAAYFCASSPPSQQETQYFGPGTRLLVL.

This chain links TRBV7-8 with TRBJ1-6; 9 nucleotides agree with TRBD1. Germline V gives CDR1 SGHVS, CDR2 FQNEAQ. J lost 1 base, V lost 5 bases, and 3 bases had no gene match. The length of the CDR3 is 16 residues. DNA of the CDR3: TGTGCCAGCAGCCCAGACAGGGGGTCCTATAATTCACCCCTCCACTTT. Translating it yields CASSPDRGSYNSPLHF. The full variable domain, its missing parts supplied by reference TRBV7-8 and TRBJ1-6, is GAGVSQSPRYKVAKRGQDVALRCDPISGHVSLFWYQQALGQGPEFLTYFQNEAQLDKSGLPSDRFFAERPEGSVSTLKIQRTQQEDSAVYLCASSPDRGSYNSPLHFGNGTRLTVT.

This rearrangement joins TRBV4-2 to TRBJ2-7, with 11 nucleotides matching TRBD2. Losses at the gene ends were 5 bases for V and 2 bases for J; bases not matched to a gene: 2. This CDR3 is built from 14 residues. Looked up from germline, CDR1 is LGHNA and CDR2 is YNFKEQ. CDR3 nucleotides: TGTGCCAGCAGCGCGGGACTAGCGGCCTACGAGCAGTACTTC. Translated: CASSAGLAAYEQYF.

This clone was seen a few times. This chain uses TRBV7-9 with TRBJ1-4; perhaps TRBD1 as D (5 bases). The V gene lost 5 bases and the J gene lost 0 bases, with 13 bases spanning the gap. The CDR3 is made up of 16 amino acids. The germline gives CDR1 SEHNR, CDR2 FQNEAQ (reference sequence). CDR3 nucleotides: TGTGCCAGCAGCCGCAGGGTCGCCTCAACTAATGAAAAACTGTTTTTT. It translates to CASSRRVASTNEKLFF.

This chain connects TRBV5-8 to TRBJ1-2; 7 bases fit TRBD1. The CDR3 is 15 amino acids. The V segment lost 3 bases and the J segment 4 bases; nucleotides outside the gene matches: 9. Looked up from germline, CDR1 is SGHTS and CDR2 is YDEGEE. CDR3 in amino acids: CASSWRDSLLYGYTF. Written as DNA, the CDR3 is TGTGCCAGCAGCTGGAGGGACAGTTTGCTCTATGGCTACACCTTC.

The CDR3 nucleotides are TGTGTGACGAAAAGGGCGGGAGCATTCGAGCAGTACTTC. This encodes CVTKRAGAFEQYF. The V and J genes are TRBV28 and TRBJ2-7; 7 bases map to TRBD2. Germline CDR1 is MDHEN and CDR2 is SYDVKM. The CDR3 extends over 13 amino acids. Drawing the rest from reference TRBV28 and TRBJ2-7, the complete variable domain is DVKVTQSSRYLVKRTGEKVFLECVQDMDHENMFWYRQDPGLGLRLIYFSYDVKMKEKGDIPEGYSVSREKKERFSLILESASTNQTSMYLCVTKRAGAFEQYFGPGTRLTVT.

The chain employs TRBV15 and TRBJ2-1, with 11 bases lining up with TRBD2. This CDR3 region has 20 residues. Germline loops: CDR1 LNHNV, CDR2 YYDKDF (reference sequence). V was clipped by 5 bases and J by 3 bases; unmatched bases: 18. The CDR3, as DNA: TGTGCCACCAGCCTAGGAGGGACCCGAAGGACTAGCGGGTTCTACAATGAGCAGTTCTTC. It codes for CATSLGGTRRTSGFYNEQFF. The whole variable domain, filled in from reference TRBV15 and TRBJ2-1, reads DAMVIQNPRYQVTQFGKPVTLSCSQTLNHNVMYWYQQKSSQAPKLLFHYYDKDFNNEADTPDNFQSRRPNTSFCFLDIRSPGLGDTAMYLCATSLGGTRRTSGFYNEQFFGPGTRLTVL.

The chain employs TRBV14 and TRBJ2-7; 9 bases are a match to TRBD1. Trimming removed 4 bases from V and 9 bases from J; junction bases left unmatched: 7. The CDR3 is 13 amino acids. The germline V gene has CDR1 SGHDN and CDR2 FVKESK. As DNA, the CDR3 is TGTGCCAGCAGCCTCAACAGGGGGCACAGGCAGTACTTC. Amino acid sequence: CASSLNRGHRQYF.

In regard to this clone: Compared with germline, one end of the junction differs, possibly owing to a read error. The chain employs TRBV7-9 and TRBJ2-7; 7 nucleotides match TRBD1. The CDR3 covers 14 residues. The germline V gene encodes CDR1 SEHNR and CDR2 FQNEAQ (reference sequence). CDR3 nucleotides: TGTTCCAGCAGCTCCTTACAGGGGACGTTCGAGCAGTACTTC. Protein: CSSSSLQGTFEQYF. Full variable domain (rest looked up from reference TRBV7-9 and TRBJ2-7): DTGVSQNPRHKITKRGQNVTFRCDPISEHNRLYWYRQTLGQGPEFLTYFQNEAQLEKSRLLSDRFSAERPKGSFSTLEIQRTEQGDSAMYLCSSSSLQGTFEQYFGPGTRLTVT.

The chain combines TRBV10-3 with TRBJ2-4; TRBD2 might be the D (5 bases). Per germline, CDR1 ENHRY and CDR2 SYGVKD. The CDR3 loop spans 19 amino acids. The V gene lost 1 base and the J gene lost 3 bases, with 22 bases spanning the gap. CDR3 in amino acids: CAISEWKAEASVGKNIQYF. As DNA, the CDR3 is TGTGCCATCAGTGAGTGGAAAGCGGAGGCAAGTGTGGGCAAAAACATTCAGTACTTC.

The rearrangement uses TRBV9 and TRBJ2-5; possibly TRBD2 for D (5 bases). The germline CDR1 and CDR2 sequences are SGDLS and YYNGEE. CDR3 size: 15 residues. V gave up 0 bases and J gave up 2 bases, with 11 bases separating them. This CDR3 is CASSVGASRQETQYF. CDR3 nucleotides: TGTGCCAGCAGCGTAGGAGCTAGCCGTCAAGAGACCCAGTACTTC.

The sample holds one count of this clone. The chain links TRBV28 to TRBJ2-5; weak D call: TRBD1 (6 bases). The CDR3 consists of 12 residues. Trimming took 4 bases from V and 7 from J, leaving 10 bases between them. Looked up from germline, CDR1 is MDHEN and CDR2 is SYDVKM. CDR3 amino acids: CASSSSGATQYF. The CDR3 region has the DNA TGTGCCAGCAGTTCCTCAGGGGCGACCCAGTACTTC.

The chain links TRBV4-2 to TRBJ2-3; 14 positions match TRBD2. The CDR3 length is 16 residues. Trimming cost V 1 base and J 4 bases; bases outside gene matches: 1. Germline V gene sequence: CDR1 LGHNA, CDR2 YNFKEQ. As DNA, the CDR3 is TGTGCCAGCAGCCAAGGACTAGCGGGAGGGCCAGATACGCAGTATTTT. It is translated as CASSQGLAGGPDTQYF.

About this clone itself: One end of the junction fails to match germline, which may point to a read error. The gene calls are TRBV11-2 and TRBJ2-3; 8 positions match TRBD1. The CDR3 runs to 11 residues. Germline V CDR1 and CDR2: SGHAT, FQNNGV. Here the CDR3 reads CASSLEGQVHF. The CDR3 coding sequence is TGTGCCAGCAGCTTAGAGGGACAGGTTCATTTT.

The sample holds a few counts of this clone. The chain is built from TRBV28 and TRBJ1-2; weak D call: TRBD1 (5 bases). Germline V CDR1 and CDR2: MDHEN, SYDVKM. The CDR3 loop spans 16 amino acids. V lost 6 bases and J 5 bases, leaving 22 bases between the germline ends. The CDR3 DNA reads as TGTGCCAGCAGCCTTTCCCGTGGGGCAGACCCTTATGGCTACACCTTC. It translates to CASSLSRGADPYGYTF.

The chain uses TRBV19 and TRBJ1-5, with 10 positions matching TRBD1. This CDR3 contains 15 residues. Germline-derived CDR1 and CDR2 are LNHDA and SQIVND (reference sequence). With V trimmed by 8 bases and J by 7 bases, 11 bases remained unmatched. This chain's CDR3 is CASGPGQGTRQPQHF. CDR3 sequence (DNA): TGTGCCAGTGGTCCGGGACAGGGGACCAGGCAGCCCCAGCATTTT.

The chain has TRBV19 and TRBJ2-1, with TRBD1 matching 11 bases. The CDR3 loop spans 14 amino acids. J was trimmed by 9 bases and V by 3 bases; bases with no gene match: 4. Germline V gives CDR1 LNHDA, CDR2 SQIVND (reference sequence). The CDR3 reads CASSIGQGATEQFF. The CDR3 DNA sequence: TGTGCCAGTAGTATCGGACAGGGGGCTACTGAGCAGTTCTTC.

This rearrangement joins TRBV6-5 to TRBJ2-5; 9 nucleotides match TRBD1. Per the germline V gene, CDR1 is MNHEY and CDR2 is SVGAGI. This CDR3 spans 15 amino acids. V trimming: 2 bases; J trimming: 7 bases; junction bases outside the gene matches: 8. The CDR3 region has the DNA TGTGCCAGCAGTTACAAAGGGACAGGGTACGGGACCCAGTACTTC. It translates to CASSYKGTGYGTQYF.

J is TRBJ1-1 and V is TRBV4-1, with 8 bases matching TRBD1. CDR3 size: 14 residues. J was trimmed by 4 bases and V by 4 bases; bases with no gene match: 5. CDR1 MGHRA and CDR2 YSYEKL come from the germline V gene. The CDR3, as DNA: TGCGCCAGCAGCCCAGACAGGGGCATCACTGAAGCTTTCTTT. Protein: CASSPDRGITEAFF.

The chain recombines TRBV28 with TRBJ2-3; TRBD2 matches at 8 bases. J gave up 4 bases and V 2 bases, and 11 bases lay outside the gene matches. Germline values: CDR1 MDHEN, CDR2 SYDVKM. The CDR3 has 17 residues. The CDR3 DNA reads TGTGCCAGCAGTTTACCAATGGGTAGCGGGGTCCCAGATACGCAGTATTTT. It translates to CASSLPMGSGVPDTQYF.

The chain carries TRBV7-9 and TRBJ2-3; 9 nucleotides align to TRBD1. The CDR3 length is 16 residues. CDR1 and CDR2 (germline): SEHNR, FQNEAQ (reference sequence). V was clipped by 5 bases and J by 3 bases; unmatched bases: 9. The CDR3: CASSPPRTGVTDTQYF. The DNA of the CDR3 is TGTGCCAGCAGCCCACCCCGGACAGGGGTAACAGATACGCAGTATTTT.

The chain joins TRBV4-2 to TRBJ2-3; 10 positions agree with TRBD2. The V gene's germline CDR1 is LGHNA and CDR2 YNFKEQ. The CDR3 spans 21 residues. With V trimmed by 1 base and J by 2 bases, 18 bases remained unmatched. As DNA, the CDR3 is TGTGCCAGCAGCCAAGTCGGTCCGAGCGGGAGGGCCGTCGGTATCACAGATACGCAGTATTTT. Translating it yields CASSQVGPSGRAVGITDTQYF.

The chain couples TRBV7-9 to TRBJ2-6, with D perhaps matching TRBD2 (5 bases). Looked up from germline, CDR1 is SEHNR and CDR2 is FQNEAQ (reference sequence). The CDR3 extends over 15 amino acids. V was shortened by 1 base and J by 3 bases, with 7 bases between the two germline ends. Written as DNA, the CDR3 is TGTGCCAGCAGCTTAGGCGGGTTTGGGGCCAACGTCCTGACTTTC. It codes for CASSLGGFGANVLTF.

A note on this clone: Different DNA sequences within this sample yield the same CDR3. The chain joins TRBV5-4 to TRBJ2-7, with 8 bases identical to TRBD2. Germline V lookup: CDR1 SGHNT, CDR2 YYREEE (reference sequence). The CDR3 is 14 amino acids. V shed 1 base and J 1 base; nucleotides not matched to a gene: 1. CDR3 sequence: CASSLLAGSYEQYF. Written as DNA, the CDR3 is TGTGCCAGCAGCTTGTTAGCGGGATCCTACGAGCAGTACTTC.

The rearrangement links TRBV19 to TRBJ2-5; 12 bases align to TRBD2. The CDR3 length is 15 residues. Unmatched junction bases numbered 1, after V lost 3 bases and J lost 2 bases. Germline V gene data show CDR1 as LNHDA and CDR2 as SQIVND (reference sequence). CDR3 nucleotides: TGTGCCAGTAGTATCCTAGCGGGAGGGCAAGAGACCCAGTACTTC. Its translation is CASSILAGGQETQYF.

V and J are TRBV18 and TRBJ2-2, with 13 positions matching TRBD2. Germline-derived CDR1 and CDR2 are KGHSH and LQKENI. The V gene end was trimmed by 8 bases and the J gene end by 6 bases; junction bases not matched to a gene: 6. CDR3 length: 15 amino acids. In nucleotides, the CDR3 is TGTGCCAGCCTAAACGGACTAGCGGGAGCCGGGGAGCTGTTTTTT. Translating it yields CASLNGLAGAGELFF. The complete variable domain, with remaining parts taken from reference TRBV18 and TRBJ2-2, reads NAGVMQNPRHLVRRRGQEARLRCSPMKGHSHVYWYRQLPEEGLKFMVYLQKENIIDESGMPKERFSAEFPKEGPSILRIQQVVRGDSAAYFCASLNGLAGAGELFFGEGSRLTVL.

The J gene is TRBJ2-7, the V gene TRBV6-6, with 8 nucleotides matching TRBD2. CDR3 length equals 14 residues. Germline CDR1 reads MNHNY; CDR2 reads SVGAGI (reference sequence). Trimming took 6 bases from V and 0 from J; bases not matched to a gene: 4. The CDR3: CASSGGGSSYEQYF. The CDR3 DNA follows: TGTGCCAGCAGCGGGGGGGGGAGCTCCTACGAGCAGTACTTC.

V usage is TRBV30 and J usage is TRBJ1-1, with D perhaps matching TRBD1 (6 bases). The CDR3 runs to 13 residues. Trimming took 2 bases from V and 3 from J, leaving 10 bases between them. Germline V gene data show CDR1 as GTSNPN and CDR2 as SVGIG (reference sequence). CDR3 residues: CAWSKTGDTEAFF. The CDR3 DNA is TGTGCCTGGAGTAAGACAGGCGACACTGAAGCTTTCTTT.